One and the same sample provided the 29 T cell receptor beta chains below, sequenced in a study of regulatory T cells in long-lasting Graves disease (dated by TCRdb to the early 2020s). The sample's time point label, decoded: newly diagnosed GD, antithyroid drugs for less than 3 months. RNA was extracted from PBMCs in TRIzol for both TCR sequencing and RNA sequencing. Libraries were constructed by multiplex PCR. Sequencing took place on an Illumina HiSeq 4000. iRepertoire HTBI primers and Arm-PCR amplification of CDR3 regions were used to construct TCR beta libraries. The public reads were run again by TCRdb, first through fastp at Q25 and then through MiXCR, and only productive beta chains were kept. A single entry per CDR3 protein holds the most common genes and DNA from its merged rows. The sample profile shows about half a million distinct CDR3 sequences; about 12% of them were found once. The ten largest clonotypes hold approximately 9.6% of the sample.

These data were also filed under a second study, of T cells in Graves' hyperthyroidism and ophthalmopathy.

This specimen consisted of peripheral blood mononuclear cells (PBMCs), obtained at new diagnosis, from a patient treated with antithyroid drugs. Source of these receptors: a woman in her 30s with Graves disease. Donor details come from another sample of the same person, matched by shared clones.

Comments on this clonotype: This clone may be a read error of a much larger clone one base away. The V gene is TRBV19, the J gene TRBJ2-7; TRBD1 matches at 11 bases. V lost 4 bases, J lost 7 bases, and 9 bases stayed unmatched. Germline CDR1 reads LNHDA; CDR2 reads SQIVND (reference sequence). This CDR3 is built from 15 residues. The CDR3: CASSKGQGAINEQYF. The DNA of the CDR3 is TGTGCCAGTAGTAAAGGACAGGGGGCAATAAATGAGCAGTACTTC.

Ten or more counts support this clonotype. This rearrangement joins TRBV20-1 to TRBJ1-5; 9 bases are a match to TRBD1. Germline trimming cut 6 bases from V and 3 bases from J; bases unmatched to any gene: 12. The CDR3 extends over 16 amino acids. The germline V gene encodes CDR1 DFQATT and CDR2 SNEGSKA (reference sequence). The DNA of the CDR3 is TGCAGTGCCCCGGGACAGGGCCTCCGCCACAATCAGCCCCAGCATTTT. As protein: CSAPGQGLRHNQPQHF.

This clonotype was observed a few times. The chain uses TRBV19 and TRBJ2-5; a possible D gene is TRBD2 (6 bases). The CDR3 totals 14 residues. V shed 7 bases and J shed 5 bases, with 17 bases lying between them. The germline CDR1 and CDR2 sequences are LNHDA and SQIVND (reference sequence). CDR3 loop: CASTGGEVGETQYF. Written as DNA, the CDR3 is TGTGCCAGTACTGGAGGGGAGGTGGGGGAGACCCAGTACTTC.

This clonotype has ten or more counts. The chain is built from TRBV29-1 and TRBJ1-2; 10 bases match TRBD1. Trimming removed 6 bases from V and 2 bases from J; junction bases left unmatched: 3. The CDR3 loop spans 13 amino acids. Germline loops: CDR1 SQVTM, CDR2 ANQGSEA. CDR3 coding DNA: TGCAGCGTAGGACAGGGGGGGAACTATGGCTACACCTTC. Amino acid sequence: CSVGQGGNYGYTF.

A note on this clonotype: Since a much larger clone is just one base distant, this may be a read error. CDR3 sequence reads: CASIQLRGTATYEQYF. The CDR3 DNA is TGTGCCAGCATCCAACTACGGGGGACAGCGACCTACGAGCAGTACTTC. The gene calls are TRBV7-9 and TRBJ2-7; tentatively, D is TRBD1 (7 bases). Per germline, CDR1 SEHNR and CDR2 FQNEAQ (reference sequence). The CDR3 spans 16 residues. Between the trimmed V and J ends, which lost 7 bases and 2 bases, there was a span of 21 bases. Complete variable domain (other parts from reference TRBV7-9 and TRBJ2-7): DTGVSQNPRHKITKRGQNVTFRCDPISEHNRLYWYRQTLGQGPEFLTYFQNEAQLEKSRLLSDRFSAERPKGSFSTLEIQRTEQGDSAMYLCASIQLRGTATYEQYFGPGTRLTVT.

There are many counts of this clonotype. This sequence joins TRBV3-1 and TRBJ1-1; D may be TRBD1 (6 bases). Germline V CDR1 and CDR2: LGHDT, YNNKEL (reference sequence). The CDR3 totals 16 residues. Trimming left V 4 bases short and J 4 bases short, with 19 bases between. In nucleotides, the CDR3 is TGTGCCAGCAGCCCCCGGACAACAAAGGGGGGCACTGAAGCTTTCTTT. Protein sequence: CASSPRTTKGGTEAFF.

This clonotype was picked up many times. This sequence joins TRBV30 and TRBJ1-6; TRBD1 matches 8 bases. CDR3 length equals 11 residues. Germline CDR1 and CDR2: GTSNPN and SVGIG (reference sequence). V was clipped by 1 base and J by 15 bases; unmatched bases: 2. CDR3 sequence reads: CAWSAQGDLHF. The CDR3 nucleotides are TGTGCCTGGAGTGCACAGGGGGACCTCCACTTT.

This clonotype has at least ten counts. This chain links TRBV15 with TRBJ2-7; 9 bases align to TRBD2. Unmatched junction bases numbered 8, after V lost 0 bases and J lost 5 bases. Germline V gene sequence: CDR1 LNHNV, CDR2 YYDKDF (reference sequence). The CDR3 totals 16 residues. CDR3 amino acids: CATSRDYAGGLNEQYF. The CDR3 nucleotides read TGTGCCACCAGCAGAGATTATGCGGGAGGGCTGAACGAGCAGTACTTC.

The V call is TRBV10-3, the J call TRBJ2-3, with D unclear. CDR1 and CDR2 from the germline V gene are ENHRY and SYGVKD. V lost 10 bases to trimming and J lost 3 bases, with 8 bases between them. CDR3 length equals 11 residues. The CDR3 loop reads CATTSTDTQYF. The DNA of the CDR3 is TGTGCCACCACCTCGACAGATACGCAGTATTTT.

This clonotype has a count of ten or more. This chain uses TRBV7-9 with TRBJ2-5, with D perhaps TRBD1 (6 bases). CDR1 is SEHNR, CDR2 FQNEAQ, per germline (reference sequence). V lost 3 bases and J 5 bases, leaving 13 bases between the germline ends. This CDR3 contains 14 residues. This chain's CDR3 is CASSFLQGLETQYF. CDR3 DNA: TGTGCCAGCAGCTTTTTACAGGGTCTGGAGACCCAGTACTTC.

The chain links TRBV20-1 to TRBJ2-2; TRBD2 matches at 14 bases. The CDR3 has 17 amino acids. CDR1 and CDR2 (germline): DFQATT, SNEGSKA (reference sequence). V lost 4 bases to trimming and J lost 5 bases; unmatched junction nucleotides: 9. CDR3 protein: CSATRGLAGVGTGELFF. In DNA form, the CDR3 reads TGCAGTGCTACCCGGGGACTAGCGGGAGTAGGTACCGGGGAGCTGTTTTTT.

The sample holds many counts of this clonotype. The CDR3 spells CASSVSRLTYEQYF. Written as DNA, the CDR3 is TGTGCCAGCAGTGTAAGCAGGTTAACCTACGAGCAGTACTTC. V usage is TRBV27 and J usage is TRBJ2-7; D uncertain. The CDR3 length is 14 residues. CDR1 and CDR2 from the germline V gene are MNHEY and SMNVEV (reference sequence). Trimming shortened V by 5 bases and J by 2 bases, and 13 bases separated the two germline ends.

This clonotype was recorded many times. The chain's CDR3 is CASSTTEFYEQYF. The CDR3 DNA is TGTGCCAGTAGTACTACGGAGTTCTACGAGCAGTACTTC. The chain links TRBV19 to TRBJ2-7; no clear D gene. The V gene lost 4 bases and the J gene lost 3 bases, with 10 bases spanning the gap. The CDR3 runs to 13 residues. The germline gives CDR1 LNHDA, CDR2 SQIVND (reference sequence).

The table lists this clonotype with many counts. The chain recombines TRBV27 with TRBJ1-2; perhaps TRBD1 as D (6 bases). This CDR3 spans 15 amino acids. Trimming took off 3 bases at V and 6 bases at J, with 17 bases between the two ends. Germline V gene sequence: CDR1 MNHEY, CDR2 SMNVEV (reference sequence). In DNA, the CDR3 is TGTGCCAGCAGTTTCGACAGGTTGCCCGTTGATGGCTACACCTTC. As protein: CASSFDRLPVDGYTF.

There are many counts of this clonotype. The gene calls are TRBV27 and TRBJ2-3, with no clear D. The CDR3 is 14 residues long. The V gene's germline CDR1 is MNHEY and CDR2 SMNVEV (reference sequence). Trimming removed 3 bases at V and 8 bases at J, with 15 bases between. CDR3 sequence reads: CASSLSMLVGTQYF. In DNA form, the CDR3 reads TGTGCCAGCAGTTTGTCCATGCTTGTCGGTACGCAGTATTTT.

The chain recombines TRBV7-9 with TRBJ2-3, with D maybe TRBD1 (5 bases). Germline V gene lookup returns CDR1 SEHNR and CDR2 FQNEAQ (reference sequence). Trimming removed 5 bases at V and 4 bases at J, with 19 bases between. The length of the CDR3 is 16 residues. CDR3 DNA sequence: TGTGCCAGCAGCCCCCCCACATGGGTAGGGGCAGATACGCAGTATTTT. This codes for CASSPPTWVGADTQYF.

This clonotype was detected ten times or more. V and J are TRBV7-8 and TRBJ2-7; TRBD2 matches at 8 bases. Trimming took 1 base from V and 2 from J; bases not matched to a gene: 4. Germline-derived CDR1 and CDR2 are SGHVS and FQNEAQ. This CDR3 spans 15 amino acids. This CDR3 is CASSLGTSRTYEQYF. The CDR3 region has the DNA TGTGCCAGCAGCTTAGGGACTAGCCGGACCTACGAGCAGTACTTC.

This clonotype was detected ten times or more. This chain joins TRBV9 and TRBJ2-3; D is uncertain. Trimming removed 5 bases from V and 0 bases from J, with 13 bases in between. This CDR3 comprises 15 residues. Looked up from germline, CDR1 is SGDLS and CDR2 is YYNGEE. CDR3 sequence (DNA): TGTGCCAGCAGGCCGGTTGGGGTCAGCACAGATACGCAGTATTTT. Amino acids: CASRPVGVSTDTQYF.

This clonotype was detected ten times or more. V gene TRBV11-3 combines with J gene TRBJ2-2, with 7 positions matching TRBD1. Trimming cost V 6 bases and J 1 base; bases outside gene matches: 2. Per germline, CDR1 SGHNT and CDR2 YENEEA. The CDR3 runs to 14 residues. CDR3 amino acids: CASRWTGNTGELFF. The CDR3, as DNA: TGTGCCAGCAGGTGGACAGGGAACACCGGGGAGCTGTTTTTT.

This clonotype was detected a few times. The chain employs TRBV4-3 and TRBJ1-5, with D perhaps matching TRBD1 (5 bases). CDR1 LGHNA and CDR2 YSLEER come from the germline V gene. Trimming shortened V by 0 bases and J by 7 bases, and 13 bases separated the two germline ends. This CDR3 has 15 residues. CDR3 nucleotides: TGCGCCAGCAGCCAAGATCGGGGGGAGGACCAGCCCCAGCATTTT. Translating it yields CASSQDRGEDQPQHF.

This clonotype appeared many times. V usage is TRBV11-2 and J usage is TRBJ2-7; a weak D match, TRBD1 (6 bases). The CDR3 loop spans 13 amino acids. Germline V gives CDR1 SGHAT, CDR2 FQNNGV. Trimming removed 0 bases from V and 6 bases from J, with 9 bases in between. In DNA form, the CDR3 reads TGTGCCAGCAGCTTAGAGGGACACCTCGAGCAGTACTTC. This encodes CASSLEGHLEQYF.

V usage is TRBV6-5 and J usage is TRBJ1-2; possibly TRBD1 for D (6 bases). Germline V CDR1 and CDR2: MNHEY, SVGAGI. This CDR3 region has 13 residues. V gave up 4 bases and J gave up 8 bases, with 14 bases separating them. The CDR3 spells CASSFSSQGGYTF. The DNA of the CDR3 is TGTGCCAGCAGTTTCTCGTCCCAGGGGGGCTACACCTTC.

This clonotype was detected many times. The chain recombines TRBV28 with TRBJ1-5; D perhaps matches TRBD1 (6 bases). Trimming shortened V by 5 bases and J by 15 bases, and 14 bases separated the two germline ends. Germline CDR1 is MDHEN and CDR2 is SYDVKM. The CDR3 loop spans 11 amino acids. CDR3 DNA sequence: TGTGCCAGCAGTGACGGGGGCGTACGGCATTTT. Its translation: CASSDGGVRHF.

This clonotype showed up many times. CDR3 amino acids: CASSISRGSYEQYF. CDR3 sequence (DNA): TGTGCCAGTAGTATAAGCAGGGGGTCATACGAGCAGTACTTC. The chain has TRBV19 and TRBJ2-7; 7 bases fit TRBD1. This CDR3 contains 14 residues. Germline assignment: CDR1 LNHDA and CDR2 SQIVND (reference sequence). Trimming at V came to 2 bases and at J to 4 bases, leaving 5 bases not matched to a gene.

This clonotype was seen repeatedly, ten times or more. The V gene is TRBV27, the J gene TRBJ2-7, with 7 bases that match TRBD2. The trim removed 6 bases at V and 2 bases at J, leaving 10 bases unmatched. The CDR3 extends over 15 amino acids. Germline lookup yields CDR1 MNHEY and CDR2 SMNVEV (reference sequence). As DNA, the CDR3 is TGTGCCAGCAGCCCAGCGGGATTGGGGACCTACGAGCAGTACTTC. As protein: CASSPAGLGTYEQYF.

The rearrangement links TRBV20-1 to TRBJ2-1, with TRBD2 matching 7 bases. This CDR3 spans 13 amino acids. V lost 4 bases and J lost 8; bases outside the gene matches: 8. From germline, CDR1 is DFQATT and CDR2 SNEGSKA (reference sequence). Written as DNA, the CDR3 is TGCAGTGCTAATGAGGGAGGGGTAGATGAGCAGTTCTTC. Its translation: CSANEGGVDEQFF.

In this sample, this clonotype turned up many times. The rearrangement uses TRBV29-1 and TRBJ1-3, with D tentatively TRBD1 (6 bases). CDR3 length equals 14 residues. Germline lookup yields CDR1 SQVTM and CDR2 ANQGSEA. The ends were cut back, 4 bases at V and 1 base at J, with 11 bases in the middle. This chain's CDR3 is CSVGARGSGNTIYF. The CDR3 nucleotides are TGCAGCGTTGGAGCCAGGGGATCTGGAAACACCATATATTTT.

There are many counts of this clonotype. The J gene is TRBJ2-2, the V gene TRBV11-2; 10 bases map to TRBD1. The germline V gene has CDR1 SGHAT and CDR2 FQNNGV. The CDR3 totals 19 residues. V lost 4 bases to trimming and J lost 9 bases; unmatched junction nucleotides: 20. CDR3 sequence: CASSSRDRGRTGVSRELFF. The DNA of the CDR3 is TGTGCCAGCAGCTCTCGGGACAGGGGTCGGACGGGGGTTTCCCGGGAGCTGTTTTTT. Filled out from reference TRBV11-2 and TRBJ2-2, the complete variable domain reads EAGVAQSPRYKIIEKRQSVAFWCNPISGHATLYWYQQILGQGPKLLIQFQNNGVVDDSQLPKDRFSAERLKGVDSTLKIQPAKLEDSAVYLCASSSRDRGRTGVSRELFFGEGSRLTVL.

This clonotype was found many times. J is TRBJ1-5 and V is TRBV2; 8 bases agree with TRBD1. There are 15 residues in the CDR3. Looked up from germline, CDR1 is SNHLY and CDR2 is FYNNEI. Trimming took 6 bases from V and 2 from J; bases not matched to a gene: 6. CDR3 nucleotide sequence: TGTGCCAGCAGCTCGGACAGGGCTCGCAATCAGCCCCAGCATTTT. Its protein product is CASSSDRARNQPQHF.